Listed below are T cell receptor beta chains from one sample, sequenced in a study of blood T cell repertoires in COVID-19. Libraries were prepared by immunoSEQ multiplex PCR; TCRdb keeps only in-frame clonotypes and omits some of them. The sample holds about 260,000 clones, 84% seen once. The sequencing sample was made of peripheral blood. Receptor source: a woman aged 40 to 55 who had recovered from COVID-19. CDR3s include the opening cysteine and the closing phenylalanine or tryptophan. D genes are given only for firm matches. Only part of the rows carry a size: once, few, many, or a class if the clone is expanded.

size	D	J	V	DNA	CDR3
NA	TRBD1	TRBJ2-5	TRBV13	TGTGCCAGCACCATATTGGGACAGTTAGAGACCCAGTACTTC	CASTILGQLETQYF
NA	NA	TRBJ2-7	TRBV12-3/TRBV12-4	TGTGCCAGCAGCCCCGGTTCGGAGCAGTACTTC	CASSPGSEQYF
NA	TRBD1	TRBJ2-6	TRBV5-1	TGCGCCAGCAGCAGGTCAGGGACAGGGAGATCTGGGGCCAACGTCCTGACTTTC	CASSRSGTGRSGANVLTF
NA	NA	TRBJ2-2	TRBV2	TGTGCCATCTCCATGGGGGGGAACACCGGGGAGCTGTTTTTT	CAISMGGNTGELFF
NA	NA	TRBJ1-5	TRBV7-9	TGTGCCAGCAGCTTAGAGGGCGGGAACCAGCCCCAGCATTTT	CASSLEGGNQPQHF
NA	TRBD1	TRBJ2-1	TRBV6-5	TGTGCCAGCACCCGGGACAGTACCTACAATGAGCAGTTCTTC	CASTRDSTYNEQFF
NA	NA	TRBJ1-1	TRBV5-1	TGCGCCAGCAGCTTGATGGCGAACACTGAAGCTTTCTTT	CASSLMANTEAFF
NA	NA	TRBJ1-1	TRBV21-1	TGTGCCAGCAGCAAATATCCTCAGGGGGGTTTGAAAGCTTTCTTT	CASSKYPQGGLKAFF
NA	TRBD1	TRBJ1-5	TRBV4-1	TGCGCCAGCAGCCAAGACAGGGGGCTCAATCAGCCCCAGCATTTT	CASSQDRGLNQPQHF
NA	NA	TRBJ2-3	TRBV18	TGTGCCAGCTCACCCCTACGAAGCACAGATACGCAGTATTTT	CASSPLRSTDTQYF
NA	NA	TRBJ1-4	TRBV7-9	TGTGCCAGCAGCTGGGGGCCAATTGACAGTCAAAAACTGTTTTTT	CASSWGPIDSQKLFF
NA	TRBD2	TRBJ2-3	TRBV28	TGTGCCAGCACATTAGCGGGGGGCACAGATACGCAGTATTTT	CASTLAGGTDTQYF
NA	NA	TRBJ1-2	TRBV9	TGTGCCAGCAGCGTAGGGACAAATATAGCCCCTCGGGGCTACACCTTC	CASSVGTNIAPRGYTF
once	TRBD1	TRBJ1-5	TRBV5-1	TGCGCCAGCAGCCCGACGACAGGGGACGGTCAGCCCCAGCATTTT	CASSPTTGDGQPQHF
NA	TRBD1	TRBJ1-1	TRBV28	TGTGCCAGCAGCTGGGACAGGGGCGGCGATGAAGCTTTCTTT	CASSWDRGGDEAFF
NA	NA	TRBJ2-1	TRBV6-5	TGTGCCAGCATGAACTATGAGTCCTACAATGAGCAGTTCTTC	CASMNYESYNEQFF
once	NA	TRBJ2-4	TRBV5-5	TGTGCCAGCAGCTTGGGACACGACAAAAACATTCAGTACTTC	CASSLGHDKNIQYF
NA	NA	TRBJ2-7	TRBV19	TGTGCCAGTACCTCTTGGGGAGGAGTTGAGCAGTACTTC	CASTSWGGVEQYF
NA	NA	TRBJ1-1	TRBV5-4	TGTGCCAGCAGCTTGGAAAGCTCGAACACTGAAGCTTTCTTT	CASSLESSNTEAFF
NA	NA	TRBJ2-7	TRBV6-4	TGTGCCAGCAGTGACGAGGGGGACTCCTACGAGCAGTACTTC	CASSDEGDSYEQYF
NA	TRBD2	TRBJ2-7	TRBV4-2	TGTGCCAGCAGCCAAGGGGCCCGGGGGGGCGTGGACGAGCAGTACTTC	CASSQGARGGVDEQYF
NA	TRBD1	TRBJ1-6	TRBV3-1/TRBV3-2	TGTGCCAGCAGCCAACAGCCAGGGGGTTCACCCCTCCACTTT	CASSQQPGGSPLHF
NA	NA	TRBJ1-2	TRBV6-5	TGTGCCAGCAGTTCCTCTGGGGCCGGGGGCTACACCTTC	CASSSSGAGGYTF
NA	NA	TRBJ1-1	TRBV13	TGTGCCAGCACCGTAGCTTTGAACACTGAAGCTTTCTTT	CASTVALNTEAFF
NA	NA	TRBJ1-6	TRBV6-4	TGTGCCAGCAGTGACAGGGAGAATTCACCCCTCCACTTT	CASSDRENSPLHF
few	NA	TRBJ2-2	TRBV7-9	TGTGCCAGCGGTGCAGGGCTCCACACCGGGGAGCTGTTTTTT	CASGAGLHTGELFF
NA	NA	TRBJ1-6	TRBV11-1	TGTGCCAGCAGCTTCGGGCGGGCGATAGTTTCACCCCTCCACTTT	CASSFGRAIVSPLHF
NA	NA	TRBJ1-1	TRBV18	TGTGCCAGCTCACCACCGGGACAAAACACTGAAGCTTTCTTT	CASSPPGQNTEAFF
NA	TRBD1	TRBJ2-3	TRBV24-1	TGTGCCACCAGTGATAGGACAGGGGGCTCAGATACGCAGTATTTT	CATSDRTGGSDTQYF
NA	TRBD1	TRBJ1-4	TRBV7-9	TGTGCCAGCAGCTTCGGACAGGGTAATGATGAAAAACTGTTTTTT	CASSFGQGNDEKLFF
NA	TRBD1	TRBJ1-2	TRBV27	TGTGCCAGCAGCCACGGGACAGGGGAAGGCTACACCTTC	CASSHGTGEGYTF
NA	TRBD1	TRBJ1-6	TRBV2	TGTGCCAGCAGTGAAAAGGGGGCGCGGGCTCTTAATTCACCCCTCCACTTT	CASSEKGARALNSPLHF
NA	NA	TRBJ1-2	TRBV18	TGTGCCAGCTCCGAGACAGATACATACTATGGCTACACCTTC	CASSETDTYYGYTF
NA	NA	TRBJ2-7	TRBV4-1	TGCGCCAGCAGCCAGTTCTTAGGACAGCGGGATGAGCAGTACTTC	CASSQFLGQRDEQYF
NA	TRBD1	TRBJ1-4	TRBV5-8	TGTGCCAGCAGCAAAGACAGGGGAGGATGGGAAAAACTGTTTTTT	CASSKDRGGWEKLFF
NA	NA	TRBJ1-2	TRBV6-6	TGTGCCAGCAGTCCGAAAATTACCTTACGAGCTAACTATGGCTACACCTTC	CASSPKITLRANYGYTF
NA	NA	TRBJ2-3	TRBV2	TGTGCCAGCAGTGAAAATTTTGCGTCAGATACGCAGTATTTT	CASSENFASDTQYF